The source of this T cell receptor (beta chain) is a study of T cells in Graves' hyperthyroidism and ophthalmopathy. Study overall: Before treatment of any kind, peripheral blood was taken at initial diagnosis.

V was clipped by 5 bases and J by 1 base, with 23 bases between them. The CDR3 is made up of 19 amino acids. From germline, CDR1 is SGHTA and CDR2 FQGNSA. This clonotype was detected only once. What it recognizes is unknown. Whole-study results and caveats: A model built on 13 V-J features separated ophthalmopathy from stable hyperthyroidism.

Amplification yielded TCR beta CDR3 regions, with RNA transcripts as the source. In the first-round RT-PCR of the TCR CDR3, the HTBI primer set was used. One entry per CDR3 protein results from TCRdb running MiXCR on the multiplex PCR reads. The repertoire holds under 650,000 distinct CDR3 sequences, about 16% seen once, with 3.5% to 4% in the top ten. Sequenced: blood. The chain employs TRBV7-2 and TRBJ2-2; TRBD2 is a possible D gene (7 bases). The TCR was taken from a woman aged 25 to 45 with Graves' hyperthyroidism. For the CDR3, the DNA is TGTGCCAGCAGCCCCGACAGGACCGGGCGCGGGGGGAACACCGGGGAGCTGTTTTTT. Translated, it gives CASSPDRTGRGGNTGELFF.